The clone carrying this TCR beta chain was seen only a few times. The antigen is not known. This CDR3 is built from 15 residues. Trimming pared 1 base from V and 6 bases from J, leaving 12 bases between. Per germline, CDR1 MGHDK and CDR2 SYGVNS. These data originate in a study of blood T cells in healthy people across ages. Study-wide results and caveats: Estimates drawn from one million T cells were deemed to understate diversity. Diversity was higher, and naive CD4+ cells more numerous, in long-lived donors than in aged donors.

With a J-beta primer mix and a sample-barcoded 5' primer, a second PCR ran about 6 to 11 cycles. TCRdb re-derived calls from the 5' RACE reads in MiXCR, one entry per CDR3 protein. The sample consists of roughly 1.9 million distinct CDR3 sequences, about 39% of them appearing once. Sequencing was done on a sample of blood. This clonotype originated in a human donor in good health. The gene calls are TRBV25-1 and TRBJ1-4, with D possibly TRBD1 on 5 matching bases. CDR3: CASSEFKGRDEKLFF. The CDR3 region has the DNA TGTGCCAGCAGTGAATTTAAGGGCAGGGATGAAAAACTGTTTTTT.